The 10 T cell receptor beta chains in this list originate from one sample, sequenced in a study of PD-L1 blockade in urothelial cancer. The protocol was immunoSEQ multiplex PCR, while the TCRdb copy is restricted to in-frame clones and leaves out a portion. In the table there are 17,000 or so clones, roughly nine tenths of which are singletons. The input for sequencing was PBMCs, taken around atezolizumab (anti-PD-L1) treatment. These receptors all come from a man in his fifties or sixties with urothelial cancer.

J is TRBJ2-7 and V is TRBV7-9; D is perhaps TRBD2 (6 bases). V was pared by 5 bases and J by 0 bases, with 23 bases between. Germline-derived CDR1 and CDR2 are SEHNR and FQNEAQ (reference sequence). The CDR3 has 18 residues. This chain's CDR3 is CASSPGSTKLPSSYEQYF. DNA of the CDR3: TGTGCCAGCAGCCCCGGGAGCACCAAGTTACCAAGCTCCTACGAGCAGTACTTC.

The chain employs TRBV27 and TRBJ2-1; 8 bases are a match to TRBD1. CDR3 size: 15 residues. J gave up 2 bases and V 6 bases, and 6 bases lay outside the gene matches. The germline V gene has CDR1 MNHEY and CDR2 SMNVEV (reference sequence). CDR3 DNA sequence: TGTGCCAGCAGCACCGGGACAGGCCCCTACAATGAGCAGTTCTTC. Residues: CASSTGTGPYNEQFF.

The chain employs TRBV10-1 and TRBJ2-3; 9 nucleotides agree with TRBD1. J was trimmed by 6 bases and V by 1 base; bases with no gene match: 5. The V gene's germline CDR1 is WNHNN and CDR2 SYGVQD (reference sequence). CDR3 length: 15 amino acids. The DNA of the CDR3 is TGCGCCAGCAGTGAGTTACAGGGGGCAGAGGATACGCAGTATTTT. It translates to CASSELQGAEDTQYF.

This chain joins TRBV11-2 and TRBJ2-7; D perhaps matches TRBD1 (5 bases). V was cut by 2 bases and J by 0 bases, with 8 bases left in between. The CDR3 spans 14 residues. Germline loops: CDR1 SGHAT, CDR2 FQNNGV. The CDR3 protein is CASSLLGRSYEQYF. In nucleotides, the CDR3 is TGTGCCAGCAGCTTACTGGGGCGCTCCTACGAGCAGTACTTC.

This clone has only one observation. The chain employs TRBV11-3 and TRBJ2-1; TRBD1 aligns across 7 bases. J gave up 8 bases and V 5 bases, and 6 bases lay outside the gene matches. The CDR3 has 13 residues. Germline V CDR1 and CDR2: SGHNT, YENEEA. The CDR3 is CASSIGTVDEQFF. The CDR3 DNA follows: TGTGCCAGCAGCATAGGGACAGTCGATGAGCAGTTCTTC.

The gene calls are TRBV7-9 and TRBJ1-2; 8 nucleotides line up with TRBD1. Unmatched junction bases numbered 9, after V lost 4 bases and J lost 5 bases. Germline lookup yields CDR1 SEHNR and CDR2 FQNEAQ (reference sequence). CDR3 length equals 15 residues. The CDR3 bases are TGTGCCAGCAGCTCGACCGGGACAGGATTATATGGCTACACCTTC. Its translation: CASSSTGTGLYGYTF.

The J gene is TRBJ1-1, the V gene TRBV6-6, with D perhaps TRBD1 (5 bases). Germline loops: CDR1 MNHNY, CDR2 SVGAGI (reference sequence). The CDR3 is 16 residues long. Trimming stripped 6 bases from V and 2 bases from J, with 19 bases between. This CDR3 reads CASSKPYRHFNTEAFF. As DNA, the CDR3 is TGTGCCAGCAGCAAGCCCTACAGGCATTTCAACACTGAAGCTTTCTTT.

CDR3 sequence reads: CASSLAGGGTGELFF. The CDR3 DNA sequence: TGTGCCAGCAGCTTAGCGGGAGGCGGCACCGGGGAGCTGTTTTTT. J is TRBJ2-2 and V is TRBV11-3; 7 bases line up with TRBD2. In germline, CDR1 is SGHNT, CDR2 YENEEA. This CDR3 is built from 15 residues. V trimming: 1 base; J trimming: 4 bases; junction bases outside the gene matches: 3.

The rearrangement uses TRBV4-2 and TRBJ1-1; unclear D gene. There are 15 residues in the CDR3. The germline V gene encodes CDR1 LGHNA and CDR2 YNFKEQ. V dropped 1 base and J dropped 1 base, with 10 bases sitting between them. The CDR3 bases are TGTGCCAGCAGCCAAGGTATTCCCCCGAACACTGAAGCTTTCTTT. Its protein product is CASSQGIPPNTEAFF.

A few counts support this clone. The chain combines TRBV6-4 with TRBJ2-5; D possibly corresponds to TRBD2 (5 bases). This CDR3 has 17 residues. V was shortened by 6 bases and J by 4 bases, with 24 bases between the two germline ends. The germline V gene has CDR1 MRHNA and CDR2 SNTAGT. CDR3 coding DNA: TGTGCCAGCAGCGACCCGTTCGGGGATACTATCCTAGAGACCCAGTACTTC. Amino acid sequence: CASSDPFGDTILETQYF.